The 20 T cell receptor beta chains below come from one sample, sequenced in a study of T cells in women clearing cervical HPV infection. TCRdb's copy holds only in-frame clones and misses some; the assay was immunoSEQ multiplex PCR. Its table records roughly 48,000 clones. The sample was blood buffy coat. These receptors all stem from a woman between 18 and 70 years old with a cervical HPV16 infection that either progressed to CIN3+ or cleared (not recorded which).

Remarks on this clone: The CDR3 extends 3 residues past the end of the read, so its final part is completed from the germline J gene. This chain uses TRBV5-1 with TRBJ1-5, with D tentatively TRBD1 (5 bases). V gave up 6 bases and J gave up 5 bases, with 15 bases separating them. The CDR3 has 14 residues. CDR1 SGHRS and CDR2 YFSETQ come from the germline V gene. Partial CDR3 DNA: TGCGCCAGCAAAGAAGGGGTGCAGGATCAGCCC. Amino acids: CASKEGVQDQP. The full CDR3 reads CASKEGVQDQPQHF.

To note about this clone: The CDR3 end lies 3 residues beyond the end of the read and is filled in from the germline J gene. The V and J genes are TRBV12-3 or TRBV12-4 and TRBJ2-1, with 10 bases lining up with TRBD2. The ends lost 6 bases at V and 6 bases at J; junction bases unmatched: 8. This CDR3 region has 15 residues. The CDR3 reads CASRSTGTSANEQFF. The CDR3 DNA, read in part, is TGTGCCAGCAGATCTACCGGGACTAGCGCCAATGAG.

The CDR3 loop is CASSPPGGTGVSEAFF. CDR3 DNA (partial): TGTGCCAGCTCACCACCGGGCGGGACAGGGGTGTCGGAA. This rearrangement joins TRBV18 to TRBJ1-1, with TRBD1 identical over 10 bases. With the read ending 3 residues before the CDR3 end, the germline J gene is used to fill in that end. This CDR3 contains 16 residues. Germline V gene data show CDR1 as KGHSH and CDR2 as LQKENI.

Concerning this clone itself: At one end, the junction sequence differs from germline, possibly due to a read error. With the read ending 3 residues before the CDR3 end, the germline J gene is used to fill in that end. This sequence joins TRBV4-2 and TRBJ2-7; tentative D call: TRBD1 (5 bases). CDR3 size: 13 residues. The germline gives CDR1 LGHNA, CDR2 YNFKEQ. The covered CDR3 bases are TGCGCCAGCAGCCAAGACGGACACTACGAG. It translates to CASSQDGHYE. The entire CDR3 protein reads CASSQDGHYEQYF.

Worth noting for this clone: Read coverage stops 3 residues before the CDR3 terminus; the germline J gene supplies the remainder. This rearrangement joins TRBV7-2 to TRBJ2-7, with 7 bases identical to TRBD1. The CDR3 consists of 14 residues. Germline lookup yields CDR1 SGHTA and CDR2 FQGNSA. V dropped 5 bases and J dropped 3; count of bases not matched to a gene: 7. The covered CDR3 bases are TGTGCCAGCAGCGAAAACAGGGGCTACTACGAG. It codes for CASSENRGYYE. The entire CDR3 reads CASSENRGYYEQYF.

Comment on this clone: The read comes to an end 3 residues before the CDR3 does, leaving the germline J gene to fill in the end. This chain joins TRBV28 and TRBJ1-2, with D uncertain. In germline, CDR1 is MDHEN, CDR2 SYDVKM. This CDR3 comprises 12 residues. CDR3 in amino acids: CASSNGPLGYTF. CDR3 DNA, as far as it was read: TGTGCCAGCAGTAACGGTCCCTTGGGC.

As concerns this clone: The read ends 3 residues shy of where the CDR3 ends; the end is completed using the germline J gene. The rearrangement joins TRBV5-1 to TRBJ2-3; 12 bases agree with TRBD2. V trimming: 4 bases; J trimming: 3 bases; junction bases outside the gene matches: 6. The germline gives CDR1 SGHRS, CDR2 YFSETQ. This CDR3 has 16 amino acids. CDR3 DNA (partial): TGCGCCAGCAGCAAGCTAGCGGGAGGGCCAACAGATACG. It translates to CASSKLAGGPTDT. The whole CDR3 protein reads CASSKLAGGPTDTQYF.

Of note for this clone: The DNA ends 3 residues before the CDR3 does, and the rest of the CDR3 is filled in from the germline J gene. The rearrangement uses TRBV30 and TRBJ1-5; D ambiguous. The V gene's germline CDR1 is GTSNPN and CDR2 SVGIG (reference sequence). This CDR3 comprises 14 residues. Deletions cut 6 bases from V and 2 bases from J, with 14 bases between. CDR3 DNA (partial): TGTGCCTGCGGCCCCGGGGAGGGCAATCAGCCC. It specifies CACGPGEGNQP. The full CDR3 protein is CACGPGEGNQPQHF.

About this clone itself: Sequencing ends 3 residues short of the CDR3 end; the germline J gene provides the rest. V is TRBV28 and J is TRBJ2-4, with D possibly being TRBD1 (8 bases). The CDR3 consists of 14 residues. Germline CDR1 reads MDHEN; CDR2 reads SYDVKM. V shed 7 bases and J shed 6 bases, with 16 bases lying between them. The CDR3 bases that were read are TGTGCCAGCAATACGGACAGGGAGGGAAACATT. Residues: CASNTDREGNI. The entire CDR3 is CASNTDREGNIQYF.

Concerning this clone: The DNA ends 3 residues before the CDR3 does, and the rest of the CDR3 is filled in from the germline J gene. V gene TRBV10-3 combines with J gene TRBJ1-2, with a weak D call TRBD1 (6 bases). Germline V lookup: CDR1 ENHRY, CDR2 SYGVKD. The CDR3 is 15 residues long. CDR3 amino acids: CAISESIRGGGRYTF. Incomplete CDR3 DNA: TGTGCCATCAGTGAGTCGATCCGGGGAGGGGGTCGC.

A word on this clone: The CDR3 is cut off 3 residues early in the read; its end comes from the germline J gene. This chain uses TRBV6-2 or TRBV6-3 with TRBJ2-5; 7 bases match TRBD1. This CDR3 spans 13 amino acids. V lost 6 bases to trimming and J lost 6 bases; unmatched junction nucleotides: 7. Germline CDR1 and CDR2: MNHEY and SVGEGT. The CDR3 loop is CASSVSGGKTQYF. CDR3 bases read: TGTGCCAGCAGCGTCTCAGGGGGAAAGACC.

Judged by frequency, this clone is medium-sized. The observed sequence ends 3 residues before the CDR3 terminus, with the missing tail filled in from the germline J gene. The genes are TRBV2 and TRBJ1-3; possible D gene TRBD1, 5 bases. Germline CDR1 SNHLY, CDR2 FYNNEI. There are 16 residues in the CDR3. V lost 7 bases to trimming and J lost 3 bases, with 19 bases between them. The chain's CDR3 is CASNPAGSIVGNTIYF. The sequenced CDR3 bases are TGTGCCAGCAACCCCGCAGGGTCCATTGTTGGAAACACC.

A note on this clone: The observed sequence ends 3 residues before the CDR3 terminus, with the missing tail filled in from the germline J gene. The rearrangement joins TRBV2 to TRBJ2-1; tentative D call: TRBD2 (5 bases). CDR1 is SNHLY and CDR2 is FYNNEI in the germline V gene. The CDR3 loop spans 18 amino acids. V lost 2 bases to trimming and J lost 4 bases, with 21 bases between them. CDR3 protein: CASSERRSSNKKYNEQFF. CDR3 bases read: TGTGCCAGCAGTGAAAGAAGGTCTAGCAACAAGAAATACAATGAG.

The covered CDR3 bases are TGTGCCAGCACAAGACAGGGGGGTGGGAATGAG. Translation gives CASTRQGGGNE. The full CDR3 protein is CASTRQGGGNEQFF. This sequence joins TRBV6-2 or TRBV6-3 and TRBJ2-1, with TRBD1 identical over 9 bases. Read sequence stops 3 residues before the CDR3 end, and the germline J gene provides the missing end. J gave up 7 bases and V 7 bases, and 8 bases lay outside the gene matches. The CDR3 has 14 amino acids. Germline CDR1 and CDR2: MNHEY and SVGEGT.

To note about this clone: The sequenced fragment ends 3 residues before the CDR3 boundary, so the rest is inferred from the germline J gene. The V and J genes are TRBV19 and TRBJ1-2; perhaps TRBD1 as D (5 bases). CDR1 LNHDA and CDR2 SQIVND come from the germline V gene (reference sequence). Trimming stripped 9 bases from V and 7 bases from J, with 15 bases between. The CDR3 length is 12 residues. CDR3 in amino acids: CASRSGLVGYTF. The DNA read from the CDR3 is TGTGCCAGCCGATCAGGGCTTGTTGGC.

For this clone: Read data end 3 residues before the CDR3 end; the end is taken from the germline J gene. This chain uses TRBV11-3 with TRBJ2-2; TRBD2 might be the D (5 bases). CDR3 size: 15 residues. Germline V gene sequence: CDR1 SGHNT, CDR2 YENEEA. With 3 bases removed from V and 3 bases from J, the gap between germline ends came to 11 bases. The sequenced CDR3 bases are TGTGCCAGCAGCTTCCGAGGCGGGTACACCGGGGAG. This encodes CASSFRGGYTGE. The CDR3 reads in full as CASSFRGGYTGELFF. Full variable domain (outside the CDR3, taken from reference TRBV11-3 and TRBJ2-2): EAGVVQSPRYKIIEKKQPVAFWCNPISGHNTLYWYLQNLGQGPELLIRYENEEAVDDSQLPKDRFSAERLKGVDSTLKIQPAELGDSAVYLCASSFRGGYTGELFFGEGSRLTVL.

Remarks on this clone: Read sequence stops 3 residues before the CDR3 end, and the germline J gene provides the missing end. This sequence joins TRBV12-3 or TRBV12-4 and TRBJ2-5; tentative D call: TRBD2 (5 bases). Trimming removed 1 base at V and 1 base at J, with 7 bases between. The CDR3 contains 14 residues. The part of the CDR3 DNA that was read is TGTGCCAGCAGTTTAGTCGGGGTCCAAGAGACC. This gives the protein CASSLVGVQET. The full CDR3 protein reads CASSLVGVQETQYF.

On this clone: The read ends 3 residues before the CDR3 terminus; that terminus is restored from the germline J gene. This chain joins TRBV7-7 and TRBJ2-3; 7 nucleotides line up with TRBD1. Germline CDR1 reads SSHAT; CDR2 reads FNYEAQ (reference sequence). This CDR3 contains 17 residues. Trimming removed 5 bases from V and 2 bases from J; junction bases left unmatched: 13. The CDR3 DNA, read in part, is TGTGCCAGCAGCCCAGCAGGGGGTCGAGGGGACACAGATACG. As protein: CASSPAGGRGDTDT. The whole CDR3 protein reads CASSPAGGRGDTDTQYF.

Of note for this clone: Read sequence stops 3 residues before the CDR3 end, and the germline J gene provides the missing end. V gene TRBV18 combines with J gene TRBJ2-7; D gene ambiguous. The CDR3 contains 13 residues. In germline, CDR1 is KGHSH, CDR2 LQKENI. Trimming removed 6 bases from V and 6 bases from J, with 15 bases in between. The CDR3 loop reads CASSSDLTGEQYF. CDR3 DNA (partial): TGTGCCAGCTCTTCCGACCTAACGGGCGAG.

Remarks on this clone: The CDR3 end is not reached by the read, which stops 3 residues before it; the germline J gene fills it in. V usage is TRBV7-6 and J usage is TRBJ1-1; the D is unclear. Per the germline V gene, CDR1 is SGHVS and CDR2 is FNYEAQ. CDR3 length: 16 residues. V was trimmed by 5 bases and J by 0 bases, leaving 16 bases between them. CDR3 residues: CASSPTNRVMNTEAFF. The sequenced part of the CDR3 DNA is TGTGCCAGCAGCCCGACGAACAGAGTAATGAACACTGAA.